Listed below are T cell receptor beta chains from one sample, sequenced in a study of T cell repertoires in cytomegalovirus infection. A single record per CDR3 protein comes from TCRdb applying MiXCR to the reads. The repertoire includes some 920,000 distinct CDR3 sequences, roughly 30% of them detected once, and around 15% sits in the top ten. No antigen has been identified for these receptors. The sequences come from cultured CD8+ T cells from PBMCs, collected from culture after CMV antigen stimulation. All receptors derive from a human donor in good health (CMV status not recorded). Some clones in this sample may be carry-over from other donors' samples. Both conserved end residues are part of each CDR3. The D gene is left open where the match is weak. Clone size is given for some rows only: seen once, a few or many times, or a class if the clone is expanded.

d_call: TRBD2
v_call: TRBV7-8
clone_size: many
j_call: TRBJ2-3
cdr3_length: 19
cdr3_aa: CASSLSVQAGALYTDTQYF
cdr3_nt: TGTGCCAGCAGCTTATCAGTTCAAGCGGGGGCCCTATACACAGATACGCAGTATTTT

d_call: .
v_call: TRBV7-8
clone_size: many
j_call: TRBJ2-6
cdr3_length: 16
cdr3_aa: CASSRSQGVGANVLTF
cdr3_nt: TGTGCCAGCAGCAGGTCACAGGGCGTTGGGGCCAACGTCCTGACTTTC

d_call: TRBD1
v_call: TRBV27
clone_size: .
j_call: TRBJ1-1
cdr3_length: 16
cdr3_aa: CASSLSQGAMNTEAFF
cdr3_nt: TGTGCCAGCAGTTTATCCCAGGGGGCTATGAACACTGAAGCTTTCTTT

d_call: TRBD1
v_call: TRBV2
clone_size: few
j_call: TRBJ2-6
cdr3_length: 18
cdr3_aa: CASSETGTGGSGANVLTF
cdr3_nt: TGTGCCAGCAGTGAAACCGGGACAGGGGGCTCTGGGGCCAACGTCCTGACTTTC

d_call: TRBD1
v_call: TRBV15
clone_size: .
j_call: TRBJ2-2
cdr3_length: 17
cdr3_aa: CATDSIGGSANTGELFF
cdr3_nt: TGTGCCACCGACTCGATAGGGGGCAGCGCGAACACCGGGGAGCTGTTTTTT

d_call: TRBD2
v_call: TRBV25-1
clone_size: .
j_call: TRBJ2-5
cdr3_length: 19
cdr3_aa: CASSEFGREGLRSQETQYF
cdr3_nt: TGTGCCAGCAGTGAATTTGGGAGGGAGGGCTTACGTTCACAAGAGACCCAGTACTTC

d_call: TRBD2
v_call: TRBV4-2
clone_size: .
j_call: TRBJ2-1
cdr3_length: 13
cdr3_aa: CASRLGGNNEQFF
cdr3_nt: TGTGCCAGCCGATTGGGGGGGAACAATGAGCAGTTCTTC

d_call: .
v_call: TRBV20-1
clone_size: .
j_call: TRBJ2-3
cdr3_length: 13
cdr3_aa: CSLWGPRTDTQYF
cdr3_nt: TGCAGCCTTTGGGGCCCCCGAACAGATACGCAGTATTTT

d_call: .
v_call: TRBV6-5
clone_size: .
j_call: TRBJ1-4
cdr3_length: 14
cdr3_aa: CASSYSGGRGKLFF
cdr3_nt: TGTGCCAGCAGTTACTCCGGGGGGCGGGGAAAACTGTTTTTT

d_call: .
v_call: TRBV7-6
clone_size: many
j_call: TRBJ2-1
cdr3_length: 14
cdr3_aa: CASSSGRSYNEQFF
cdr3_nt: TGTGCCAGCAGCTCGGGACGGTCCTACAATGAGCAGTTCTTC

d_call: .
v_call: TRBV6-8
clone_size: .
j_call: TRBJ1-5
cdr3_length: 15
cdr3_aa: CASSYDAQPNQPQHF
cdr3_nt: TGTGCCAGCAGCTATGACGCACAGCCTAATCAGCCCCAGCATTTT

d_call: .
v_call: TRBV12-3/TRBV12-4
clone_size: .
j_call: TRBJ2-1
cdr3_length: 14
cdr3_aa: CASSFAPWADEQFF
cdr3_nt: TGTGCCAGCAGTTTCGCACCTTGGGCGGATGAGCAGTTCTTC

d_call: .
v_call: TRBV6-5
clone_size: few
j_call: TRBJ2-5
cdr3_length: 10
cdr3_aa: CASSYPAQYF
cdr3_nt: TGTGCCAGCAGTTACCCAGCACAGTACTTC

d_call: .
v_call: TRBV27
clone_size: .
j_call: TRBJ1-5
cdr3_length: 12
cdr3_aa: CASSDTGQPQHF
cdr3_nt: TGTGCCAGCTCTGACACCGGGCAGCCCCAGCATTTT

d_call: .
v_call: TRBV10-3
clone_size: .
j_call: TRBJ1-2
cdr3_length: 13
cdr3_aa: CTITPEFGYGYTF
cdr3_nt: TGTACCATCACCCCCGAATTCGGCTATGGCTACACCTTC

d_call: TRBD1
v_call: TRBV6-8
clone_size: .
j_call: TRBJ2-5
cdr3_length: 17
cdr3_aa: CASSLYPSTGGQETQYF
cdr3_nt: TGTGCCAGCAGTCTTTACCCCTCTACAGGGGGTCAAGAGACCCAGTACTTC